The T cell receptor (beta chain) under discussion was sequenced for a study of early T cells in non-severe SARS-CoV-2 infection. Study conclusions and caveats: Sequences matched to VDJdb favored anti-spike CD8 responses, while private and CD4 specificities were missed.

There are a few counts of this clonotype. The antigen is unknown. V trimming: 5 bases; J trimming: 2 bases; junction bases outside the gene matches: 5. From germline, CDR1 is MDHEN and CDR2 SYDVKM. This CDR3 contains 16 residues. Individual cDNA molecules each received unique molecular identifiers attached to them. TCRdb re-analysed the 5' RACE reads in MiXCR, keeping a single row per CDR3 protein. The table has fewer than 70,000 distinct CDR3 sequences, about 4.6% seen once; the top ten hold roughly 3.6%. The sequences come from whole blood, collected at baseline. This TCR derives from an adult who was a healthcare worker with PCR-confirmed SARS-CoV-2 infection or an uninfected control (not recorded which). The donor label of this sample is uncertain. The rearrangement uses TRBV28 and TRBJ2-1, with 11 bases matching TRBD2. The CDR3 is CASSRLAGRAYNEQFF. CDR3 nucleotide sequence: TGTGCCAGCAGTAGACTAGCGGGGAGGGCCTACAATGAGCAGTTCTTC. The full variable domain, in which reference TRBV28 and TRBJ2-1 provide the parts outside the CDR3, is DVKVTQSSRYLVKRTGEKVFLECVQDMDHENMFWYRQDPGLGLRLIYFSYDVKMKEKGDIPEGYSVSREKKERFSLILESASTNQTSMYLCASSRLAGRAYNEQFFGPGTRLTVL.